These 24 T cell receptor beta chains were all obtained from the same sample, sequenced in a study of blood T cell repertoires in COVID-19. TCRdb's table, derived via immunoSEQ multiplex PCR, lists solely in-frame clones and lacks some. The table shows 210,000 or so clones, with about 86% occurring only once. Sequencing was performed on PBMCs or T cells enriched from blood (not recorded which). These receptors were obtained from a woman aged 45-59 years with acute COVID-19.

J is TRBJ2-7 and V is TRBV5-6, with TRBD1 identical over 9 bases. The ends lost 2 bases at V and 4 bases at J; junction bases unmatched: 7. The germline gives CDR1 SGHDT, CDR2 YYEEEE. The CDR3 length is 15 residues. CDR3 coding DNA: TGTGCCAGCAGCTTTTGGACAGGGGCGCAATACGAGCAGTACTTC. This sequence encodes CASSFWTGAQYEQYF.

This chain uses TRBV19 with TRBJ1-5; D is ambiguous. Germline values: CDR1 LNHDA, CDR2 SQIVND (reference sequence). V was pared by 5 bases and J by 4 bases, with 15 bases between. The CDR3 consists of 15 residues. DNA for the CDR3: TGTGCCAGTAGTGACCAAGGTTGGGCAAATCAGCCCCAGCATTTT. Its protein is CASSDQGWANQPQHF.

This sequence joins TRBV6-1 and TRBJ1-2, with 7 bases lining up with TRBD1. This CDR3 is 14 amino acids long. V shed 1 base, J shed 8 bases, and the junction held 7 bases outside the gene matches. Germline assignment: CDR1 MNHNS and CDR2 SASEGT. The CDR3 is CASSEGDRVGGYTF. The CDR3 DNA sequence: TGTGCCAGCAGTGAAGGCGACAGGGTGGGCGGCTACACCTTC.

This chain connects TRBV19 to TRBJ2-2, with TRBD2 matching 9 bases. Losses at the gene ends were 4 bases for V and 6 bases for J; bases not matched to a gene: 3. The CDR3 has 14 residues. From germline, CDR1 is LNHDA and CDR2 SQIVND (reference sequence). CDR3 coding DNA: TGTGCCAGTAGTAAATTAGCGGGAGCCGGGGAGCTGTTTTTT. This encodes CASSKLAGAGELFF.

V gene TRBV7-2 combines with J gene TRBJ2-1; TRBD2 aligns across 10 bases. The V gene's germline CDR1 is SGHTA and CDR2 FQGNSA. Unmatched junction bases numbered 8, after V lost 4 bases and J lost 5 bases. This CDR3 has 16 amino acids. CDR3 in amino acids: CASSSRLSGGHNEQFF. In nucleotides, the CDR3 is TGTGCCAGCAGCTCCCGCCTTAGCGGGGGGCACAATGAGCAGTTCTTC.

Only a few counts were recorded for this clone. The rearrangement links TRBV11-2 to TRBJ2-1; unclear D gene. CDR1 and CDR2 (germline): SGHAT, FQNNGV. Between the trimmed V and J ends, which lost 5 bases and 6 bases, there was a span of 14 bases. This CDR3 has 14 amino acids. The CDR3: CASSVHTPPNEQFF. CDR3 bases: TGTGCCAGCAGCGTACACACCCCTCCCAATGAGCAGTTCTTC.

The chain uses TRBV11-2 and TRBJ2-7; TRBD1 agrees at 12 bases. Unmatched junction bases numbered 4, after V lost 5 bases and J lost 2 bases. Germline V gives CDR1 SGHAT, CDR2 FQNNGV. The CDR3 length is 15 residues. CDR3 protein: CASSPGTGGPYEQYF. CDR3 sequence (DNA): TGTGCCAGCAGCCCCGGGACAGGGGGCCCCTACGAGCAGTACTTC. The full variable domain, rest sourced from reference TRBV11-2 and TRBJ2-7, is EAGVAQSPRYKIIEKRQSVAFWCNPISGHATLYWYQQILGQGPKLLIQFQNNGVVDDSQLPKDRFSAERLKGVDSTLKIQPAKLEDSAVYLCASSPGTGGPYEQYFGPGTRLTVT.

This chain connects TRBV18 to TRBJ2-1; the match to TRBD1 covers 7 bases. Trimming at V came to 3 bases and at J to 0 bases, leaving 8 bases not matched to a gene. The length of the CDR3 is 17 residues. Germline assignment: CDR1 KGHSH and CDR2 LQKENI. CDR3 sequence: CASSPPQGQNSYNEQFF. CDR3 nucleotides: TGTGCCAGCTCACCGCCACAGGGACAGAACTCCTACAATGAGCAGTTCTTC.

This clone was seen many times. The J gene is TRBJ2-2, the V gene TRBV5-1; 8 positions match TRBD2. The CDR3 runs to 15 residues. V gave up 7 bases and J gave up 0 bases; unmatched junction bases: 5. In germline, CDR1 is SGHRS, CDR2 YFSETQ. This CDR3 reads CASGPLAANTGELFF. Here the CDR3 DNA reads TGCGCCAGCGGCCCACTAGCGGCGAACACCGGGGAGCTGTTTTTT.

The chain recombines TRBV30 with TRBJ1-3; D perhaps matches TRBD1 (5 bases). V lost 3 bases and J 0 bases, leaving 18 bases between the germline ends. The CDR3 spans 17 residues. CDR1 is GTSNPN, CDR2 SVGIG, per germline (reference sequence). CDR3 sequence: CAWRGRGLVYSGNTIYF. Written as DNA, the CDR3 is TGTGCCTGGAGGGGCCGGGGACTCGTATACTCTGGAAACACCATATATTTT. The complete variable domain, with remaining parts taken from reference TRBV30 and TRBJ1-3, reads SQTIHQWPATLVQPVGSPLSLECTVEGTSNPNLYWYRQAAGRGLQLLFYSVGIGQISSEVPQNLSASRPQDRQFILSSKKLLLSDSGFYLCAWRGRGLVYSGNTIYFGEGSWLTVV.

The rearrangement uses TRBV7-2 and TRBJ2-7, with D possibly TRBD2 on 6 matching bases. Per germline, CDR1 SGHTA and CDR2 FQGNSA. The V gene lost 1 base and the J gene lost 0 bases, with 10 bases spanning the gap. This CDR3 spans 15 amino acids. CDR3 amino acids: CASSLGDSGSYEQYF. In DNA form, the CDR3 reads TGTGCCAGCAGCTTAGGTGATAGCGGCTCCTACGAGCAGTACTTC.

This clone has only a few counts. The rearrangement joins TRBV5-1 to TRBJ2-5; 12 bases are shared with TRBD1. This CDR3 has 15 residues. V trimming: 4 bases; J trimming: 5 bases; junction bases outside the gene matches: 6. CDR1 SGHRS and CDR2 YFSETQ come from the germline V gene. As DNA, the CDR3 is TGCGCCAGCAGCCTATTGGGGACAGGGGGCGAGACCCAGTACTTC. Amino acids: CASSLLGTGGETQYF.

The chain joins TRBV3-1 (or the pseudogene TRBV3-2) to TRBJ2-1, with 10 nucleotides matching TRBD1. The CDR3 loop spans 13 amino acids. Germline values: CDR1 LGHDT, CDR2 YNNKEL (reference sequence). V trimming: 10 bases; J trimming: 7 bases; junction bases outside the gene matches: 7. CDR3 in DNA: TGTGCCACCCGGACAGGGGGAACGAATGAGCAGTTCTTC. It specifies CATRTGGTNEQFF.

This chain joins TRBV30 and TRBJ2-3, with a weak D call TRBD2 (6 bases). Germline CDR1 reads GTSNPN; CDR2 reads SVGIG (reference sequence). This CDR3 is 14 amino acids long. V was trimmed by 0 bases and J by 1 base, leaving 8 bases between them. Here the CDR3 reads CAWSVGGGTDTQYF. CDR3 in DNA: TGTGCCTGGAGTGTTGGAGGGGGCACAGATACGCAGTATTTT.

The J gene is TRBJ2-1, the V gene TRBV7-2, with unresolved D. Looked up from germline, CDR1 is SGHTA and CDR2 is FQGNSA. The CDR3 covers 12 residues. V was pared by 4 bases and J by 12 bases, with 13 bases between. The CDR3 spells CASSSPPAGQFF. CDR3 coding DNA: TGTGCCAGCAGCTCACCCCCGGCAGGGCAGTTCTTC.

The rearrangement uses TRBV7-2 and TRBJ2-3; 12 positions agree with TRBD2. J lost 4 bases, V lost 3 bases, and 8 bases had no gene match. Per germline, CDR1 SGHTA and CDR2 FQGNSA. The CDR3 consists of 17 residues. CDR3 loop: CASSFQPSGGVADTQYF. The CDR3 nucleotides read TGTGCCAGCAGCTTCCAACCTAGCGGGGGGGTGGCAGATACGCAGTATTTT. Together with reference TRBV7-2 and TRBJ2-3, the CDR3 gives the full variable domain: GAGVSQSPSNKVTEKGKDVELRCDPISGHTALYWYRQSLGQGLEFLIYFQGNSAPDKSGLPSDRFSAERTGGSVSTLTIQRTQQEDSAVYLCASSFQPSGGVADTQYFGPGTRLTVL.

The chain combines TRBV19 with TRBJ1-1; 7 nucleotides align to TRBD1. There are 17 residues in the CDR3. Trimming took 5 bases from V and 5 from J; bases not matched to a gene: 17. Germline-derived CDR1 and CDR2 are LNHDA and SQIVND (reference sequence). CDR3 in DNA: TGTGCCAGTAGTGGACTGTGGGGGATGGCAGGGGGGACTGAAGCTTTCTTT. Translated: CASSGLWGMAGGTEAFF. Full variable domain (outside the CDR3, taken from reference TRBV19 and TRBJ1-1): DGGITQSPKYLFRKEGQNVTLSCEQNLNHDAMYWYRQDPGQGLRLIYYSQIVNDFQKGDIAEGYSVSREKKESFPLTVTSAQKNPTAFYLCASSGLWGMAGGTEAFFGQGTRLTVV.

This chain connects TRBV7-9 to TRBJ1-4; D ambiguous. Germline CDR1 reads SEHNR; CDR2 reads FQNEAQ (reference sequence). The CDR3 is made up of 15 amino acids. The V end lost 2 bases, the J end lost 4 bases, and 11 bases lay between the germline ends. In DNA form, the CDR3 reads TGTGCCAGCAGCTTACGCCCGTCGGTTAATGAAAAACTGTTTTTT. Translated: CASSLRPSVNEKLFF.

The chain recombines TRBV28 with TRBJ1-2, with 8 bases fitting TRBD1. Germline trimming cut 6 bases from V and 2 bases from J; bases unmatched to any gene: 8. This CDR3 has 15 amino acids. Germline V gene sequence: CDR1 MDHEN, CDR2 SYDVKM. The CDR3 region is CASRPGQGINYGYTF. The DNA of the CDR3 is TGTGCCAGCAGGCCAGGACAGGGTATAAACTATGGCTACACCTTC.

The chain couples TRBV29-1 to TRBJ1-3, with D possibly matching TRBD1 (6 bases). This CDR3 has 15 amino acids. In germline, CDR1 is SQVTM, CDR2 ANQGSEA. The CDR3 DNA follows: TGCCGCGGTGGGGGGGGGCCAGACTCTGGAAACACCATATATTTT. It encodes CRGGGGPDSGNTIYF.

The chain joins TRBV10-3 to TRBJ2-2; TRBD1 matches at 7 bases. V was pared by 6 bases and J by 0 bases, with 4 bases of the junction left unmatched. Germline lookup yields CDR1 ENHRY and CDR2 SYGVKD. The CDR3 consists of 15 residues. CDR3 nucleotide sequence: TGTGCCATCAGGGACGGGACAGCGAACACCGGGGAGCTGTTTTTT. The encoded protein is CAIRDGTANTGELFF.

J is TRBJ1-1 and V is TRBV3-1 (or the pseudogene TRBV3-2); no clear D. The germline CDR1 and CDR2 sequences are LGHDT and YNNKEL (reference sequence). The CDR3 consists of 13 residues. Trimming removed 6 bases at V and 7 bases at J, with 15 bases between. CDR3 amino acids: CASRGMYSGEAFF. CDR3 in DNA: TGTGCCAGCAGGGGCATGTACTCTGGTGAAGCTTTCTTT.

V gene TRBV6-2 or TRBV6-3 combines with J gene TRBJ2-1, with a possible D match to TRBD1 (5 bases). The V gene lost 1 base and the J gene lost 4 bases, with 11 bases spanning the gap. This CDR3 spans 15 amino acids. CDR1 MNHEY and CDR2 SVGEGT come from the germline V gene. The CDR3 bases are TGTGCCAGCAGTTACTATCAGGGTGGGTACAATGAGCAGTTCTTC. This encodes CASSYYQGGYNEQFF.

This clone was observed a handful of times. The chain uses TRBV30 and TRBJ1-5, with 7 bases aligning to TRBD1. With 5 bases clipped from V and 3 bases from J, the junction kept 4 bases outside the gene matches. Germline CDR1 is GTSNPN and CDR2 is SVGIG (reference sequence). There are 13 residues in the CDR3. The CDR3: CAWGRGNNQPQHF. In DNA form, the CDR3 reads TGTGCCTGGGGCAGGGGGAACAATCAGCCCCAGCATTTT.